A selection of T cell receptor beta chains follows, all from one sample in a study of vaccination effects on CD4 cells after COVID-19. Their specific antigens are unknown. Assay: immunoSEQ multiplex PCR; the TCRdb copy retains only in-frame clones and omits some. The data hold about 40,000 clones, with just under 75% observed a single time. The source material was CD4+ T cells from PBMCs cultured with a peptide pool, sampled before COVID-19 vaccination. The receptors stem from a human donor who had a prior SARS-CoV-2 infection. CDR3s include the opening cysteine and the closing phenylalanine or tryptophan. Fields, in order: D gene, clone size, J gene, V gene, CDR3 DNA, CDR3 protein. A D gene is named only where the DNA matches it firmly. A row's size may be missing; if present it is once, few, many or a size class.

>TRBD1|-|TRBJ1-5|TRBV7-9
TGTGCCAGCAGCCCGGGACAGGCGGGGTATCAGCCCCAGCATTTT
CASSPGQAGYQPQHF
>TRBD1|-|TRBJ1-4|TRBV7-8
TGTGCCAGCAGCCCCGAAGACTGGACAGGGGGCCGGGAAAAACTGTTTTTT
CASSPEDWTGGREKLFF
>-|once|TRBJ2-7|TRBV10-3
TGTGCCATCAGGGGGACGGAGAGATACGAGCAGTACTTC
CAIRGTERYEQYF
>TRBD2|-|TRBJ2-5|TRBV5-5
TGTGCCAGCAGCTTGGGGCCTAGCGGGCAAGGGCGGGGAGAGACCCAGTACTTC
CASSLGPSGQGRGETQYF
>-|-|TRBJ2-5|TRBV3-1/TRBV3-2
TGTGCCAGCAGCCAAGAGTTTGACAGACGCCAAGAGACCCAGTACTTC
CASSQEFDRRQETQYF
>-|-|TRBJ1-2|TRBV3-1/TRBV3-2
TGTGCCAGCAGCCGAACAACAGGGTCCTATGGCTACACCTTC
CASSRTTGSYGYTF
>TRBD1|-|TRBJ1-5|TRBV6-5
TGTGCCAGCAGTTACGACACAGGGGGGGATCAGCCCCAGCATTTT
CASSYDTGGDQPQHF
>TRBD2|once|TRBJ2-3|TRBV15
TGTGCCACCAGCAGAGGGCTAGCGGAAAGCACAGATACGCAGTATTTT
CATSRGLAESTDTQYF
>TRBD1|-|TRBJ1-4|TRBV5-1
TGCGCCAGCAGCTCCGGGACAGGGAATGAAAAACTGTTTTTT
CASSSGTGNEKLFF
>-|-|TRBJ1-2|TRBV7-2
TGTGCCAGCAGCGCCTTTGCGTCTTGGCAGGGCTATGGCTACACCTTC
CASSAFASWQGYGYTF
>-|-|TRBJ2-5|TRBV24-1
TGTGCCACCAGTGGTTCGGACTATGAGACCCAGTACTTC
CATSGSDYETQYF
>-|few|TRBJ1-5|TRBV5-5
TGTGCCAGCAGCGCAGAGAGGTGGCAGCCCCAGCATTTT
CASSAERWQPQHF
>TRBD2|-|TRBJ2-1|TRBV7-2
TGTGCCAGCAGCTTGCTAGCGGGGGGCCTCCTGAGCTCCTACAATGAGCAGTTCTTC
CASSLLAGGLLSSYNEQFF
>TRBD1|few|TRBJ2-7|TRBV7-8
TGTGCCAGCAGCCGGGACAGGATGATTTTAGCGTCCTCTGGGCAGTACTTC
CASSRDRMILASSGQYF
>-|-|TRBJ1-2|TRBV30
TGTGCCTGGAGTCCTCCCGCCGGCTACACCTTC
CAWSPPAGYTF
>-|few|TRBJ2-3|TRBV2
TGTGCCAGCAGTGAATATCTAACTAGGACAGATACGCAGTATTTT
CASSEYLTRTDTQYF
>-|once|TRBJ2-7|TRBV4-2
TGTGCCAGCAGCCAACACCCCGGGACCACGGGTGGGGAGCAGTACTTC
CASSQHPGTTGGEQYF
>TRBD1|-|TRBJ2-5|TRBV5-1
TGCGCCAGCAGCTTGCAAGACAGGGACGGAGAGACCCAGTACTTC
CASSLQDRDGETQYF
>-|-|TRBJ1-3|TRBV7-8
TGTGCCAGCAGCTTAGGAGCGGGTGCAGGGGCGCGGGGAAACACCATATATTTT
CASSLGAGAGARGNTIYF
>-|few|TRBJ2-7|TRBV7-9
TGTGCCAGCAGAAGGGGTGGCTACGAGCAGTACTTC
CASRRGGYEQYF
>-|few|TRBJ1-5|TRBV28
TGTGCCAGCAGTTTAATGGACAGTCCTAATCAGCCCCAGCATTTT
CASSLMDSPNQPQHF
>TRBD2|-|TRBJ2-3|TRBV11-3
TGTGCCAGCAGGGGATCACTAGCGGGAGGCACAGATACGCAGTATTTT
CASRGSLAGGTDTQYF
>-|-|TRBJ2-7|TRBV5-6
TGTGCCAGCAGCTTGAGCTACTTCGGGTACCACGAGCAGTACTTC
CASSLSYFGYHEQYF
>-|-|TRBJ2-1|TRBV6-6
TGTGCCAGCAGCCCCCGAGATGAGCAGTTCTTC
CASSPRDEQFF
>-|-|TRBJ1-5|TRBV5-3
TGTGCCAGAAGCTTTGTGCTGGACAGTCCCAATCAGCCCCAGCATTTT
CARSFVLDSPNQPQHF
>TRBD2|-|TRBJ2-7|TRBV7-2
TGTGCCAGCAGCTTAGTAGGGACGCGACTAGCGGGGGAGACCTACGAGCAGTACTTC
CASSLVGTRLAGETYEQYF
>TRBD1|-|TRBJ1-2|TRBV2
TGTGCCAGCAGCGGGACAGCTAACTATGGCTACACCTTC
CASSGTANYGYTF
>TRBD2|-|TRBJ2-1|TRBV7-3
TGTGCCAGCAGCCCCCGGCCCGGGACTAGCGTTGAGCAGTTCTTC
CASSPRPGTSVEQFF
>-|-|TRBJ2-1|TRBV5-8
TGTGCCAGCAGCCAGGCCGGTACTCGAAACAGGCTGTCGCGGTTCTTC
CASSQAGTRNRLSRFF
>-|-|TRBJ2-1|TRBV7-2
TGTGCCAGCAGCTTTGCCGGGACTTACAATGAGCAGTTCTTC
CASSFAGTYNEQFF
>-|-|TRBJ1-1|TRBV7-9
TGTGCCAGCAGCTTAATGGGCACGACGAACACTGAAGCTTTCTTT
CASSLMGTTNTEAFF
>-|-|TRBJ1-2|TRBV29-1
TGCAGCGCCTATACCGATAACTATGGCTACACCTTC
CSAYTDNYGYTF
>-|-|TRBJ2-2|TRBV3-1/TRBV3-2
TGTGCCAGCAGGTCCATCGGGGAGCTGTTTTTT
CASRSIGELFF
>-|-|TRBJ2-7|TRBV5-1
TGCGCCAGCAGCTTGGGTGGGACGGTAGCCTACGAGCAGTACTTC
CASSLGGTVAYEQYF